This T cell receptor beta chain was observed in a study of T cells after yellow fever vaccination (dated by TCRdb to between 2018 and 2021). About the study as a whole: Libraries from fractions with low cell numbers were prepared with the SMART-Seq v4 Ultra Low Input RNA kit. To follow T-cell clones before and after primary and booster YFV17D yellow fever vaccination, bulk TCR alpha and beta repertoires were sequenced over time. Two healthy male donors, one aged 18 to 30 and one aged 30 to 40 years, made up the cohort. Blood samples were taken at several timepoints before and after primary and secondary immunization, and bulk PBMC replicates and cell subsets were isolated.

Per the publication, the treatment or condition label means: live attenuated yellow fever vaccine strain. Two biological replicates of bulk PBMCs were collected at each blood-draw timepoint. A standard Ficoll-Paque protocol was used to isolate PBMCs from peripheral blood. RNA was extracted with TriZol from bulk PBMCs, CD4 and CD8 fractions, and dextramer-positive and dextramer-negative fractions. The germline V gene specifies SGHVS as CDR1 and FQNEAQ as CDR2. V is cut by 3 bases and J by 9 bases, and the space between the germline ends is 10 bases. From the cysteine through the phenylalanine, the CDR3 covers 12 amino acids. The retained sequence is limited to the CDR3, 36 bases, with the frame set at the first base. Study-wide conclusions, independent of this receptor: A small share of clonotypes occurred in both CD4 and CD8 compartments, likely arising from convergent recombination. After the booster, most clones that had expanded after primary vaccination were detected again (around 97% of CD4 and around nine tenths of CD8), suggesting broad maintenance of memory. The study included only two donors, which limits how far the findings can be generalized. The secondary T-cell response was weaker than the primary response but faster, peaking on day 5 instead of day 15. Computational filtering was required because FACS-sorted repertoires could contain abundant contaminating clonotypes from the bulk population.

This clonotype was counted ten times or more. What this receptor recognizes is not known. The input lacks base qualities; no much larger clone sits a single base away. Sequenced using an Illumina NovaSeq 6000. TCR cDNA was made using 5'RACE template switching, a step that added a universal primer site and unique molecular identifiers. Priming of cDNA synthesis was performed from both the TCR alpha and TCR beta constant segments. Libraries were amplified in two PCR steps, with sample barcodes and sequencing adapters added in the second step. Libraries were sequenced on Illumina HiSeq 2500 (2x100 bp) or NovaSeq (2x150 bp). Concerning the study's data processing: Demultiplexing of reads and collapsing into UMI consensus sequences were performed with MIGEC, and V(D)J alignment was carried out with MiXCR. Clonotypes responding to the vaccine were identified with edgeR on replicate PBMC samples, with the criteria of FDR below 0.01 and a log2 fold change above 5 up to day 15. Each bulk clonotype was labeled CD4 or CD8 based on which sequenced repertoire, CD4 or CD8, contained the clonotype at higher abundance. Clones were called with MiXCR by TCRdb after fastp trimmed the public reads at Q25, and only in-frame beta chains were retained. Rows with a matching CDR3 protein are joined into one entry that keeps the most common DNA and genes. The V and J calls here are based on TCRdb, not the publication. Within this sample are about 320,000 distinct CDR3 sequences, with 3.5% to 4.5% of them counted one time only. The top ten clones comprise 19% of the sample.

The material sequenced was PBMCs, taken 15 days after the yellow fever booster vaccination. This TCR was sampled from a man between 18 and 29 years old who received the YFV17D yellow fever vaccine. The V and J segments used are TRBV7-8 and TRBJ2-3; TRBD1 is a possible D gene, resting on 6 matching bases. At the DNA level, the sequence is TGTGCCAGCAGCTTCCCAGGGGAAACGCAGTATTTT. This is translated as CASSFPGETQYF.